The T cell receptor (beta chain) described here comes from a study of neoadjuvant anti-PD-1 for oral cavity cancer. The study, taken as a whole, reports: Higher pretreatment blood Treg/Th17 ratios correlated with higher pretreatment blood and lower post-treatment tumor TCRbeta clonality.

This clone was seen a handful of times. Its antigen is still unknown. Germline CDR1 is MGHRA and CDR2 is YSYEKL. This CDR3 spans 15 amino acids. Trimming left V 3 bases short and J 1 base short, with 12 bases between. Patients had newly diagnosed, untreated stage II-IVA oral cavity squamous cell carcinoma. Cohort: HPV-negative, locally advanced oral cavity squamous cell carcinoma patients. The protocol was immunoSEQ multiplex PCR, while the TCRdb copy is restricted to in-frame clones and leaves out a portion. The sample consists of 14,000 or so clones, about 61% of them appearing once. This chain connects TRBV4-1 to TRBJ1-2; a possible D gene is TRBD1 (5 bases). The source material was PBMCs, sampled before nivolumab (anti-PD-1) treatment. The TCR sequence derives from a person aged 35 to 85 with oral cavity squamous cell carcinoma. In nucleotides, the CDR3 is TGCGCCAGCAGCCACGAGAGGGGCAGTAACTATGGCTACACCTTC. It is translated as CASSHERGSNYGYTF.